This T cell receptor (beta chain) was recovered during a study of Ad26.COV2.S vaccination and SARS-CoV-2 variants. Treatment defined: around 19 received Ad26.COV2.S at low or high dose, single or two shots; five or six received placebo; per-sample allocation not given. Collection of samples fell on day 63 after the first vaccine or placebo injection. Boston provided a donor who was an adult aged 18-55 years. A remark on this clone: Its antigen remains unknown.

General study results and limits: Placebo recipients and vaccine recipients were similar in non-spike TCR breadth. Placebo recipients had lower spike-specific TCR breadth than vaccine recipients.

V lost 4 bases to trimming and J lost 0 bases, with 14 bases between them. CDR1 SGHRS and CDR2 YFSETQ come from the germline V gene. CDR3 length: 15 amino acids. The table came from immunoSEQ multiplex PCR; TCRdb's copy has only in-frame clones and leaves some out. This sample yields hundreds of thousands of clones, of which roughly nine tenths are seen a single time; about 2.7% belongs to the top ten. Sequenced material: peripheral blood, taken in a trial of Ad26.COV2.S vaccine versus placebo. J is TRBJ2-7 and V is TRBV5-1; D possibly corresponds to TRBD1 (5 bases). This clonotype originated in a person aged 18-60 years who received the Ad26.COV2.S COVID-19 vaccine or a placebo. The CDR3 region is CASSPTVLSSYEQYF. The CDR3 DNA is TGCGCCAGCAGCCCGACAGTACTTAGCTCCTACGAGCAGTACTTC.